The entry below describes one T cell receptor beta chain. The germline V gene has CDR1 SQVTM and CDR2 ANQGSEA. The V gene lost 5 bases and the J gene lost 6 bases, with 16 bases spanning the gap. This CDR3 has 14 amino acids. Authors' analysis steps: For nucleated cells, counts were estimated from reference gene primer amplification. Profiling relied on immunoSEQ multiplex PCR, and the TCRdb table lists in-frame clones only, not all of them. V and J calls plus clone size are reproduced from that table; the DNA served to infer D and trimming. The sample has some 180,000 clones, 75% to 85% seen once. The data stem from a study of blood T cell repertoires in COVID-19. The wider study: PBMCs, B-cell-depleted T cells, or T cells provided the cDNA or gDNA that made up the material.

Patients at the Seattle site were enrolled during active infection and followed longitudinally. The rearrangement links TRBV29-1 to TRBJ2-2, with D uncertain. The TCR originated in a middle-aged woman with COVID-19, enrolled during active disease. The specimen was peripheral blood. The CDR3 DNA is TGCAGCGTTTCTTACGTCAACTGGTCCGGGGAGCTGTTTTTT. Translating it yields CSVSYVNWSGELFF.